The clone carrying this T cell receptor (beta chain) was recorded many times. The CDR3 is 15 residues long. The germline gives CDR1 SGHRS, CDR2 YFSETQ. Trimming cost V 0 bases and J 3 bases, with 11 bases left between them. This sample was included in a study of CD8 T cells in ankylosing spondylitis. Libraries for TCR beta were made by quantitative 5'-RACE with molecular barcodes. Each CDR3 protein gets one entry after TCRdb re-called the 5' RACE reads with MiXCR. There are 200,000 to 300,000 distinct CDR3 sequences in the sample; around 7.8% occur only once, and 6.5% to 7% lies in the top ten. Specimen: blood, either unsorted or a sorted T cell fraction (not recorded which). This receptor was taken from a male donor with ankylosing spondylitis or in good health (not recorded which). The V gene is TRBV5-1, the J gene TRBJ2-3; D is perhaps TRBD1 or TRBD2 (6 bases each). CDR3 in amino acids: CASSLVGGRTDTQYF. CDR3 DNA: TGCGCCAGCAGCTTGGTGGGGGGCCGGACAGATACGCAGTATTTT. The full variable domain, in which reference TRBV5-1 and TRBJ2-3 provide the parts outside the CDR3, is KAGVTQTPRYLIKTRGQQVTLSCSPISGHRSVSWYQQTPGQGLQFLFEYFSETQRNKGNFPGRFSGRQFSNSRSEMNVSTLELGDSALYLCASSLVGGRTDTQYFGPGTRLTVL.